The 8 T cell receptor beta chains listed next were all sequenced from one sample in a study of blood T cell repertoires in COVID-19. Assay used: immunoSEQ multiplex PCR; TCRdb lists only in-frame clones, some missing. Altogether under 120,000 clones are present, approximately 81% being singletons, with the ten largest covering 2.1%. Input material: peripheral blood. These receptors all stem from a human donor in a cohort sampled during active COVID-19.

The CDR3 spells CASSLVLGGQVTTDTQYF. The CDR3 region has the DNA TGTGCCAGCAGCTTAGTGTTAGGGGGACAGGTGACGACAGATACGCAGTATTTT. The rearrangement joins TRBV7-8 to TRBJ2-3, with TRBD1 matching over 8 bases. Trimming took 1 base from V and 3 from J; bases not matched to a gene: 12. The CDR3 length is 18 residues. Germline CDR1 and CDR2: SGHVS and FQNEAQ.

This chain joins TRBV2 and TRBJ1-6; 7 positions agree with TRBD1. The CDR3 contains 13 residues. The V gene's germline CDR1 is SNHLY and CDR2 FYNNEI. V was pared by 4 bases and J by 8 bases, with 2 bases of the junction left unmatched. CDR3 amino acids: CASSGTGDSPLHF. The DNA of the CDR3 is TGTGCCAGCAGTGGGACAGGTGATTCACCCCTCCACTTT.

This chain connects TRBV19 to TRBJ1-2; 7 bases are a match to TRBD1. V lost 4 bases to trimming and J lost 2 bases; unmatched junction nucleotides: 7. Germline assignment: CDR1 LNHDA and CDR2 SQIVND (reference sequence). The CDR3 sequence is 15 residues long. The CDR3 nucleotides read TGTGCCAGTAGTAAGAGACAGGGTATGAACTATGGCTACACCTTC. Residues: CASSKRQGMNYGYTF.

This clone has just one count. The CDR3: CASSSGLAGDYNEQFF. The CDR3 coding sequence is TGCGCCAGCAGCTCCGGACTAGCGGGAGATTACAATGAGCAGTTCTTC. The chain has TRBV4-1 and TRBJ2-1; 13 nucleotides agree with TRBD2. The V segment lost 5 bases and the J segment 4 bases; nucleotides outside the gene matches: 5. Per the germline V gene, CDR1 is MGHRA and CDR2 is YSYEKL. The CDR3 runs to 16 residues.

This chain uses TRBV5-1 with TRBJ2-2; the match to TRBD1 covers 8 bases. CDR3 length equals 14 residues. Germline assignment: CDR1 SGHRS and CDR2 YFSETQ. V lost 7 bases to trimming and J lost 2 bases; unmatched junction nucleotides: 4. CDR3 protein: CASWTGPNTGELFF. CDR3 bases: TGCGCCAGCTGGACAGGGCCTAACACCGGGGAGCTGTTTTTT.

This chain connects TRBV11-2 to TRBJ2-5; TRBD1 might be the D (6 bases). The CDR3 spans 13 residues. Looked up from germline, CDR1 is SGHAT and CDR2 is FQNNGV. Trimming removed 6 bases at V and 4 bases at J, with 12 bases between. CDR3 amino acids: CASRQGWRETQYF. DNA of the CDR3: TGTGCCAGCAGACAGGGCTGGAGAGAGACCCAGTACTTC.

The chain has TRBV9 and TRBJ1-2; 8 nucleotides match TRBD1. Germline trimming cut 4 bases from V and 4 bases from J; bases unmatched to any gene: 9. CDR1 SGDLS and CDR2 YYNGEE come from the germline V gene. The CDR3 is 15 amino acids. The CDR3 protein is CASSPPGTGGYGYTF. The CDR3 DNA reads as TGTGCCAGCAGCCCTCCCGGAACAGGGGGCTATGGCTACACCTTC.

The chain couples TRBV29-1 to TRBJ2-1; D is unclear. Trimming took 5 bases from V and 6 from J, leaving 11 bases between them. Germline-derived CDR1 and CDR2 are SQVTM and ANQGSEA. The CDR3 is 12 residues long. The CDR3 sequence is CSVRLESNEQFF. The CDR3 DNA reads as TGCAGCGTTCGCCTTGAGTCCAATGAGCAGTTCTTC.